This entry concerns a single TCR beta chain. Its antigen is unidentified. Trimming stripped 2 bases from V and 4 bases from J, with 9 bases between. The CDR3 extends over 13 amino acids. Germline V gene data show CDR1 as SGHRS and CDR2 as YFSETQ. Unique molecular identifiers were used to barcode this TCRbeta library. TCRdb itself ran the PCR reads through MiXCR, one entry per CDR3 protein. The sample includes some 600,000 distinct CDR3 sequences, approximately 12% seen only once; the top ten take over 2%. This sample is drawn from a study of T-cell reconstitution after alpha-beta-depleted transplantation in children. Notes on the study in general: T-cell numbers and diversity one year post-transplant derived largely from freshly generated T cells. Several hundred expanded graft clones reportedly gave rise to the alpha-beta T cells present about two months after transplant. For some patients, TCRbeta diversity was high at day 60 because of recipient T cells and thymic progenitors that survived.

The TCR sequence derives from a male patient between 5 and 17 years old who had a stem cell transplant for acute myeloid leukemia, so the T cells may come from the graft donor. This chain links TRBV5-1 with TRBJ2-5; a weak D match, TRBD2 (6 bases). Sequenced material: PBMCs, mostly from graft donor cells, taken 360 days after TCRalphabeta/CD19-depleted stem cell transplant. This CDR3 reads CASSFGGAETQYF. The CDR3 DNA reads as TGCGCCAGCAGCTTCGGGGGAGCAGAGACCCAGTACTTC.